Each of the 17 T cell receptor beta chains below was sequenced from the same sample in a study of identical twins. TCRdb re-called the 5' RACE reads through MiXCR, storing one row per CDR3 protein. This sample has approximately 590,000 distinct CDR3 sequences, with nearly 10% found just once. This sample was also put to use in a study of yellow fever vaccine responses in identical twins.

Sequencing input: PBMCs. These receptors all stem from a woman aged 18-29 years in good health.

This clonotype has just a few counts. The chain combines TRBV24-1 with TRBJ2-1; possible D gene TRBD2, 7 bases. Germline lookup yields CDR1 KGHDR and CDR2 SFDVKD. The V end lost 4 bases, the J end lost 5 bases, and 20 bases lay between the germline ends. The CDR3 contains 17 residues. CDR3 coding DNA: TGTGCCACCAGTGAACGGGCGGGGGCGAGCGGGGACAATGAGCAGTTCTTC. Translated, it gives CATSERAGASGDNEQFF.

The chain carries TRBV20-1 and TRBJ1-1; D perhaps matches TRBD1 (5 bases). Trimming left V 5 bases short and J 4 bases short, with 11 bases between. Germline values: CDR1 DFQATT, CDR2 SNEGSKA (reference sequence). The CDR3 extends over 12 amino acids. The CDR3 DNA reads as TGCAGTGCTGGGCAGGGTTTCACTGAAGCTTTCTTT. Translating gives CSAGQGFTEAFF.

The V and J genes are TRBV7-6 and TRBJ2-3; 7 bases map to TRBD2. The J segment lost 2 bases and the V segment lost 4 bases, leaving 3 bases of the junction unmatched. Germline V gene sequence: CDR1 SGHVS, CDR2 FNYEAQ. The CDR3 spans 14 residues. CDR3 coding DNA: TGTGCCAGCAGCTCCACTAGCGCCACAGATACGCAGTATTTT. Its protein product is CASSSTSATDTQYF.

This clonotype turned up a few times. The genes are TRBV15 and TRBJ2-2, with 15 nucleotides matching TRBD2. The CDR3 is 19 amino acids. CDR1 LNHNV and CDR2 YYDKDF come from the germline V gene (reference sequence). V lost 6 bases to trimming and J lost 5 bases; unmatched junction nucleotides: 13. The CDR3: CATSSSGLAGGPGTGELFF. The CDR3, as DNA: TGTGCCACCAGTTCTTCCGGACTAGCGGGAGGGCCAGGGACCGGGGAGCTGTTTTTT.

Comment on this clonotype: Germline and junction disagree at one end, which may indicate a read error. The chain joins TRBV10-3 to TRBJ2-7; TRBD2 agrees at 10 bases. CDR1 ENHRY and CDR2 SYGVKD come from the germline V gene. The CDR3 consists of 13 residues. In DNA, the CDR3 is TGTGCCATCAATGAGCGGGAGGGCTACGAGCAGTACTTC. The encoded protein is CAINEREGYEQYF.

This clonotype was counted a few times. This rearrangement joins TRBV7-9 to TRBJ1-1; no clear D. Germline loops: CDR1 SEHNR, CDR2 FQNEAQ (reference sequence). The CDR3 is 12 residues long. The V end lost 1 base, the J end lost 11 bases, and 11 bases lay between the germline ends. The CDR3 region is CASSLDVGPAFF. The DNA of the CDR3 is TGTGCCAGCAGCTTAGACGTCGGTCCGGCTTTCTTT.

The rearrangement joins TRBV7-2 to TRBJ2-2, with D unresolved. The CDR3 runs 13 residues. With 5 bases removed from V and 7 bases from J, the gap between germline ends came to 11 bases. Per germline, CDR1 SGHTA and CDR2 FQGNSA. The CDR3 nucleotides read TGTGCCAGCAGCCAACCGACGCGCGGGGAGCTGTTTTTT. It translates to CASSQPTRGELFF.

The rearrangement joins TRBV12-3 or TRBV12-4 to TRBJ2-7; D tentatively reads TRBD1 or TRBD2 (5 bases each). This CDR3 has 15 amino acids. Trimming left V 5 bases short and J 4 bases short, with 18 bases between. The CDR3 loop is CASSPQSGTVYEQYF. The CDR3 DNA sequence: TGTGCCAGCAGTCCTCAGAGTGGGACCGTATACGAGCAGTACTTC.

The chain carries TRBV2 and TRBJ2-7; no clear D. Germline loops: CDR1 SNHLY, CDR2 FYNNEI. Trimming took 7 bases from V and 5 from J, leaving 15 bases between them. The CDR3 has 13 residues. CDR3 in amino acids: CASKVTEPHEQYF. The CDR3 bases are TGTGCCAGCAAAGTAACAGAGCCCCACGAGCAGTACTTC.

Ten or more counts support this clonotype. The rearrangement uses TRBV5-1 and TRBJ1-1, with a tentative D call TRBD1 (6 bases). The CDR3 contains 13 residues. Looked up from germline, CDR1 is SGHRS and CDR2 is YFSETQ. The V gene lost 2 bases and the J gene lost 4 bases, with 9 bases spanning the gap. The DNA for the CDR3 is TGCGCCAGCAGCTTTGAGGGGGTCACTGAAGCTTTCTTT. This gives the protein CASSFEGVTEAFF.

The V and J genes are TRBV2 and TRBJ2-5; D is undetermined. The CDR3 has 18 amino acids. V shed 6 bases and J shed 5 bases, with 28 bases lying between them. CDR1 and CDR2 from the germline V gene are SNHLY and FYNNEI. In DNA, the CDR3 is TGTGCCAGCAGGTTCTATCCGAACAGTGATCTACCCCCGGAGACCCAGTACTTC. The encoded protein is CASRFYPNSDLPPETQYF.

This clonotype has at least ten counts. V usage is TRBV4-2 and J usage is TRBJ2-1; the D gene could be TRBD1 or TRBD2 (5 bases each). The V and J ends lost 1 base and 1 base respectively, with 11 bases between them. CDR1 and CDR2 from the germline V gene are LGHNA and YNFKEQ. The CDR3 contains 16 residues. In nucleotides, the CDR3 is TGTGCCAGCAGCCAAGTAGTGGGGGAGTCCTACAATGAGCAGTTCTTC. This gives the protein CASSQVVGESYNEQFF.

This clonotype was counted only a few times. V and J are TRBV10-1 and TRBJ2-1, with 9 nucleotides matching TRBD1. The CDR3 contains 13 residues. Trimming at V came to 5 bases and at J to 9 bases, leaving 5 bases not matched to a gene. Looked up from germline, CDR1 is WNHNN and CDR2 is SYGVQD (reference sequence). CDR3 region: CASSPYRGREQFF. In DNA, the CDR3 is TGCGCCAGCAGTCCTTACAGGGGGCGTGAGCAGTTCTTC.

In this sample, this clonotype turned up a few times. Here the CDR3 DNA reads TGTGCCAGCAGTTTCCAGGGGACGACCCAGTACTTC. Protein product: CASSFQGTTQYF. The V call is TRBV28, the J call TRBJ2-5; D may be TRBD1 (6 bases). Germline V gives CDR1 MDHEN, CDR2 SYDVKM. The CDR3 is made up of 12 amino acids. V was clipped by 3 bases and J by 7 bases, with 9 bases between them.

The rearrangement links TRBV6-1 to TRBJ2-4; 7 positions agree with TRBD2. The CDR3 covers 13 residues. J lost 5 bases, V lost 8 bases, and 6 bases had no gene match. From germline, CDR1 is MNHNS and CDR2 SASEGT. The CDR3 loop reads CASRGVGQNIQYF. Here the CDR3 DNA reads TGTGCCAGCCGGGGGGTAGGCCAAAACATTCAGTACTTC.

The V and J genes are TRBV27 and TRBJ2-1, with 8 positions matching TRBD1. The CDR3 consists of 15 residues. With V trimmed by 3 bases and J by 6 bases, 7 bases remained unmatched. The V gene's germline CDR1 is MNHEY and CDR2 SMNVEV (reference sequence). CDR3 coding DNA: TGTGCCAGCAGTTTGGACAGGGCCCTTCGCAATGAGCAGTTCTTC. Amino acid sequence: CASSLDRALRNEQFF.

This clonotype was picked up many times. The rearrangement uses TRBV5-1 and TRBJ2-5, with D perhaps matching TRBD1 or TRBD2 (5 bases each). Trimming took 0 bases from V and 4 from J, leaving 10 bases between them. The CDR3 totals 14 residues. In germline, CDR1 is SGHRS, CDR2 YFSETQ. CDR3 loop: CASSLEGTGETQYF. The CDR3 nucleotides are TGCGCCAGCAGCTTGGAAGGGACGGGAGAGACCCAGTACTTC.